This T cell receptor (beta chain) comes out of a study of blood T cell repertoires in COVID-19. The overall study: Acute and convalescent COVID-19 specimens originated in the United States, Italy and Spain. PBMCs, B-cell-depleted T cells, or T cells provided the cDNA or gDNA that made up the material.

Study processing details: Amplifying reference gene primers gave estimates of nucleated cell counts. The data were produced by immunoSEQ multiplex PCR, yet TCRdb's version contains in-frame clones alone and is incomplete. The DNA was the basis for D and trimming; V, J and clone size are from that table. The sample consists of approximately 100,000 clones, about 80% of them appearing once. The CDR3 is 15 residues long. The V end was cut by 0 bases, the J end by 3 bases, with 12 bases between. The germline CDR1 and CDR2 sequences are SGHTS and YDEGEE. The genes are TRBV5-8 and TRBJ2-5, with D maybe TRBD1 (5 bases). Specimen: peripheral blood. The sequence was collected from a man aged 60 to 69 with acute or convalescent COVID-19. This CDR3 is CASSLVRREKETQYF. CDR3 sequence (DNA): TGTGCCAGCAGCTTGGTTCGCAGGGAAAAAGAGACCCAGTACTTC.